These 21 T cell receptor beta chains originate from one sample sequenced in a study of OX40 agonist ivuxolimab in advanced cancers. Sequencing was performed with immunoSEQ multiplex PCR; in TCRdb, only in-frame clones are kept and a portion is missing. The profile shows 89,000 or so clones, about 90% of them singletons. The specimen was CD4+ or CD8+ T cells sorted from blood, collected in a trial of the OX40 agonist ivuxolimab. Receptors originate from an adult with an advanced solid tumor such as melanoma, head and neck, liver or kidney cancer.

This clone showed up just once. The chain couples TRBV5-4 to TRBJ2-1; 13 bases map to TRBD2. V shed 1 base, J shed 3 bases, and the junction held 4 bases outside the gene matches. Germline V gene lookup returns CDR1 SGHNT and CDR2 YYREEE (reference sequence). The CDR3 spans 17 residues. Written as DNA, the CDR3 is TGTGCCAGCAGCTTGCGACTAGCGGGGGGTGGCTACAATGAGCAGTTCTTC. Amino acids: CASSLRLAGGGYNEQFF.

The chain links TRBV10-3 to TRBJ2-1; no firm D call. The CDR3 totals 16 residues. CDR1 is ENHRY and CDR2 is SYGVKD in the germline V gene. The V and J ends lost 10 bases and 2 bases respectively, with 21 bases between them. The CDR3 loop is CASHDLSRSTYNEQFF. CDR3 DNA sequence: TGTGCCAGCCACGACCTTAGCCGGTCCACCTACAATGAGCAGTTCTTC.

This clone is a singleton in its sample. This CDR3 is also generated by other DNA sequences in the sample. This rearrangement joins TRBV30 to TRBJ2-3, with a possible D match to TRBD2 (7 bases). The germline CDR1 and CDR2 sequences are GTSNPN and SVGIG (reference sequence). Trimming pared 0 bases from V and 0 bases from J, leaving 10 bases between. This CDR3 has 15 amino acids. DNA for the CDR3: TGTGCCTGGAGTGTAGGGGGGGCGAGCACAGATACGCAGTATTTT. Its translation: CAWSVGGASTDTQYF.

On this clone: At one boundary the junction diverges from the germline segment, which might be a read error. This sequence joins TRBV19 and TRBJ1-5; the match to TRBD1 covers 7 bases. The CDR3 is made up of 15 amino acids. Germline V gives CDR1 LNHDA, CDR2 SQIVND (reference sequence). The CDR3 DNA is TGTGCCAGTAGCGCGACAGGGAGTAGCAATCGGCCCCAGCATTTT. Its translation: CASSATGSSNRPQHF. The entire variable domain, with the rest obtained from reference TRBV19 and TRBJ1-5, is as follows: DGGITQSPKYLFRKEGQNVTLSCEQNLNHDAMYWYRQDPGQGLRLIYYSQIVNDFQKGDIAEGYSVSREKKESFPLTVTSAQKNPTAFYLCASSATGSSNRPQHFGDGTRLSIL.

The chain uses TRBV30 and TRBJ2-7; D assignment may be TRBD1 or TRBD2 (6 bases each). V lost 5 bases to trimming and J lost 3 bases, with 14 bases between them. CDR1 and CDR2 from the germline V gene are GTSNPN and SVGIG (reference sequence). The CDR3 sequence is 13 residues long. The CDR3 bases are TGTGCCTGGGGATGGGAGGACAGCTACGAGCAGTACTTC. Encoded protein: CAWGWEDSYEQYF.

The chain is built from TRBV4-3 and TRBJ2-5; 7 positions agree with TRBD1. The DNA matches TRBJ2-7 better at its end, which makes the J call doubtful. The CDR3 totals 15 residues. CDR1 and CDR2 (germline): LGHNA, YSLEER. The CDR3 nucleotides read TGCGCCAGCAGCCAGACCCGGGACAGCTACTACGAGCAGTACTTC. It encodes CASSQTRDSYYEQYF.

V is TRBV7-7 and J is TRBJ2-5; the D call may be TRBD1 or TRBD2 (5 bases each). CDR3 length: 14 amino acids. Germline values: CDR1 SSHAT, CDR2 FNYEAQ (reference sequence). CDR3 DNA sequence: TGTGCTAGCTCGTTCCTAGTTGGGGGAGAGACCCAGTACTTC. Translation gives CASSFLVGGETQYF.

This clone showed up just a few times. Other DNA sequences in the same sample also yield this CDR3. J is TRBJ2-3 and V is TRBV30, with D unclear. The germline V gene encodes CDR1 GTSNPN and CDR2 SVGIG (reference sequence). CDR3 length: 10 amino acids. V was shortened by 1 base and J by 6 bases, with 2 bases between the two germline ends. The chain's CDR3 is CAWSADTQYF. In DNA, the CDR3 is TGTGCCTGGAGTGCGGATACGCAGTATTTT.

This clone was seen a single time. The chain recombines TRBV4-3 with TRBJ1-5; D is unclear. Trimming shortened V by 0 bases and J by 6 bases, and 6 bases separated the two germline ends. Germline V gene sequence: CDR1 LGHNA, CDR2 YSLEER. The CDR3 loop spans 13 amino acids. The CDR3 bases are TGCGCCAGCAGCCAAGAGACCAGTCAGCCCCAGCATTTT. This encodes CASSQETSQPQHF.

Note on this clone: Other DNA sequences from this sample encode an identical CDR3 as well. The CDR3 protein is CASSVGGAEQFF. Here the CDR3 DNA reads TGTGCCAGCAGCGTAGGTGGGGCTGAGCAGTTCTTC. The V gene is TRBV9, the J gene TRBJ2-1, with a possible D match to TRBD1 (5 bases). The CDR3 contains 12 residues. Germline assignment: CDR1 SGDLS and CDR2 YYNGEE. V was cut by 0 bases and J by 9 bases, with 7 bases left in between. The variable domain in full, completed from reference TRBV9 and TRBJ2-1, reads DSGVTQTPKHLITATGQRVTLRCSPRSGDLSVYWYQQSLDQGLQFLIQYYNGEERAKGNILERFSAQQFPDLHSELNLSSLELGDSALYFCASSVGGAEQFFGPGTRLTVL.

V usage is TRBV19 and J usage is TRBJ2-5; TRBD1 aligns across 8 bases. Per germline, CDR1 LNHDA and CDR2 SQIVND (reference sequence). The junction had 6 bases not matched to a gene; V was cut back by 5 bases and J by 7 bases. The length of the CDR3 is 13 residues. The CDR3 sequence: CASSHPGTGTQYF. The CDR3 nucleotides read TGTGCCAGTAGTCACCCCGGGACAGGGACCCAGTACTTC.

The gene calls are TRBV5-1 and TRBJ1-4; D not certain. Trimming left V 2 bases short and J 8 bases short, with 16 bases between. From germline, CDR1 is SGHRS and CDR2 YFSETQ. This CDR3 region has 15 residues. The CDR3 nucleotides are TGCGCCAGCAGCTTTGAGGGTAATATTGGGGAAAAACTGTTTTTT. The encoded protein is CASSFEGNIGEKLFF.

CDR3 amino acids: CAIRTDTYGYTF. Written as DNA, the CDR3 is TGTGCCATCAGGACAGACACCTATGGCTACACCTTC. The chain carries TRBV10-3 and TRBJ1-2; tentatively, D is TRBD1 (5 bases). This CDR3 has 12 residues. With 6 bases removed from V and 4 bases from J, the gap between germline ends came to 9 bases. In germline, CDR1 is ENHRY, CDR2 SYGVKD.

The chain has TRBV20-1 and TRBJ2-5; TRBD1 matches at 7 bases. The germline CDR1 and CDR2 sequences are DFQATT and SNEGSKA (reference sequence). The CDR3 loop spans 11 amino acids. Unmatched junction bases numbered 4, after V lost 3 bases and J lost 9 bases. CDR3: CSASQQGSQYF. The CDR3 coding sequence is TGCAGTGCTAGCCAACAGGGGTCCCAGTACTTC.

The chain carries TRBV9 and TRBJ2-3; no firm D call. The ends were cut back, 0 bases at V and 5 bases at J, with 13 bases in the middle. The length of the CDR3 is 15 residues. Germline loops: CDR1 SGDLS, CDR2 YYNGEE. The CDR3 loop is CASSVGSLPGDTQYF. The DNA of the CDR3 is TGTGCCAGCAGCGTAGGATCTCTACCGGGAGATACGCAGTATTTT.

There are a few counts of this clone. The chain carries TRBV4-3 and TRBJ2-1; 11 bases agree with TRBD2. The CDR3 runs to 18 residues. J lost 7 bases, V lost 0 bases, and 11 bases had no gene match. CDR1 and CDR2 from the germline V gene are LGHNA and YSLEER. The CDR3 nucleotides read TGCGCCAGCAGCCAAGAGAACCCTACTAGCGGGGGCCGAAATGAGCAGTTCTTC. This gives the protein CASSQENPTSGGRNEQFF.

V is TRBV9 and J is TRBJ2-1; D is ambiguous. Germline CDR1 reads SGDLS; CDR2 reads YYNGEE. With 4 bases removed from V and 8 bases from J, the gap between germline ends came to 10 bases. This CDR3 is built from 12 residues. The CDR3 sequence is CASSPGTDEQFF. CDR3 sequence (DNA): TGTGCCAGCAGCCCAGGTACGGATGAGCAGTTCTTC.

The CDR3 region has the DNA TGTGCCAGCAGTTACGGATATCCAGCTAGCACAGATACGCAGTATTTT. This sequence encodes CASSYGYPASTDTQYF. The chain recombines TRBV6-5 with TRBJ2-3; no clear D. Germline V gene lookup returns CDR1 MNHEY and CDR2 SVGAGI. CDR3 length: 16 amino acids. Trimming pared 2 bases from V and 0 bases from J, leaving 12 bases between.

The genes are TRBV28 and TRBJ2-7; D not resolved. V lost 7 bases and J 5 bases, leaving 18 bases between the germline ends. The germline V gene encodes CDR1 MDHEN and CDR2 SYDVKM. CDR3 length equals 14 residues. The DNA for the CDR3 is TGTGCCAGCACCTGGCTCGTCGGGTCGGACGAGCAGTACTTC. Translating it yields CASTWLVGSDEQYF. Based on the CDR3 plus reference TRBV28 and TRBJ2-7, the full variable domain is DVKVTQSSRYLVKRTGEKVFLECVQDMDHENMFWYRQDPGLGLRLIYFSYDVKMKEKGDIPEGYSVSREKKERFSLILESASTNQTSMYLCASTWLVGSDEQYFGPGTRLTVT.

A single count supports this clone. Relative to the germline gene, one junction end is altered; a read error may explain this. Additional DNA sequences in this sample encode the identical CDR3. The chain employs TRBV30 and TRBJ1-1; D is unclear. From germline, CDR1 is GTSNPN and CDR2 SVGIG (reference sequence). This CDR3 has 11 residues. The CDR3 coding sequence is TGCGCCTGGATGGTGTACACTGAAGCTTTCTTT. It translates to CAWMVYTEAFF.

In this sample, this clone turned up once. The CDR3 coding sequence is TGTGCCTGGCGGACGGAGGGGACTGAAGCTTTCTTT. It is translated as CAWRTEGTEAFF. The chain links TRBV30 to TRBJ1-1; perhaps TRBD1 as D (5 bases). Trimming left V 5 bases short and J 5 bases short, with 12 bases between. The CDR3 runs to 12 residues. Germline CDR1 and CDR2: GTSNPN and SVGIG (reference sequence).